This entry lists 17 T cell receptor beta chains sequenced from one sample in a study of blood T cell repertoires in COVID-19. Repertoires were generated with immunoSEQ multiplex PCR, while TCRdb's copy carries only in-frame clones and drops some. Here the sample spans fewer than 350,000 clones, around nine tenths being singletons. Source material: peripheral blood. The receptor set was obtained from a man between 40 and 49 years old with active or convalescent COVID-19.

The chain combines TRBV6-5 with TRBJ2-4; 8 bases are a match to TRBD2. The CDR3 runs 14 residues. CDR1 and CDR2 from the germline V gene are MNHEY and SVGAGI. The junction had 7 bases not matched to a gene; V was cut back by 8 bases and J by 4 bases. The DNA of the CDR3 is TGTGCCAGCGCGGCCCCTAGCGGGAAAAACATTCAGTACTTC. Its translation: CASAAPSGKNIQYF.

J is TRBJ2-1 and V is TRBV21-1; the DNA was not used to check the table's D call, TRBD1. TRBV21-1 is given as a pseudogene. The CDR3 length is 15 residues. The CDR3 bases are TGTGCCAGCAGCAAAAACAGACAGGGCTACAATGAGCAGTTCTTC. Its translation is CASSKNRQGYNEQFF.

The V and J genes are TRBV2 and TRBJ1-4; 8 bases agree with TRBD1. The CDR3 spans 15 residues. The J segment lost 6 bases and the V segment lost 5 bases, leaving 8 bases of the junction unmatched. Germline V CDR1 and CDR2: SNHLY, FYNNEI. CDR3 region: CASSIPGQAYEKLFF. CDR3 DNA sequence: TGTGCCAGCAGTATTCCGGGACAGGCTTATGAAAAACTGTTTTTT.

The chain has TRBV30 and TRBJ1-1; D is unclear. The CDR3 loop spans 12 amino acids. The ends were cut back, 0 bases at V and 3 bases at J, with 5 bases in the middle. In germline, CDR1 is GTSNPN, CDR2 SVGIG (reference sequence). CDR3 protein: CAWSVQDTEAFF. CDR3 coding DNA: TGTGCCTGGAGTGTTCAGGACACTGAAGCTTTCTTT.

The gene calls are TRBV19 and TRBJ2-7, with 10 bases matching TRBD1. Per germline, CDR1 LNHDA and CDR2 SQIVND (reference sequence). The CDR3 totals 14 residues. Losses at the gene ends were 7 bases for V and 2 bases for J; bases not matched to a gene: 5. The DNA for the CDR3 is TGTGCCAGTACCAGGACAGGGGGGACCTACGAGCAGTACTTC. This codes for CASTRTGGTYEQYF.

The chain recombines TRBV19 with TRBJ1-6; 8 nucleotides agree with TRBD1. There are 14 residues in the CDR3. Germline V gene lookup returns CDR1 LNHDA and CDR2 SQIVND (reference sequence). V was pared by 4 bases and J by 7 bases, with 3 bases of the junction left unmatched. As DNA, the CDR3 is TGTGCCAGTAGTAGGGGGACAGGCAATTCACCCCTCCACTTT. Translation gives CASSRGTGNSPLHF.

The chain carries TRBV18 and TRBJ2-7; 10 nucleotides line up with TRBD2. Germline CDR1 is KGHSH and CDR2 is LQKENI. The CDR3 totals 15 residues. Trimming took 2 bases from V and 5 from J; bases not matched to a gene: 6. CDR3 bases: TGTGCCAGCTCACCAAGGCCTAGCGGGAGCAACGAGCAGTACTTC. Amino acid sequence: CASSPRPSGSNEQYF.

This clone has a handful of counts. The rearrangement links TRBV6-2 or TRBV6-3 to TRBJ1-5, with D unclear. CDR3 size: 16 residues. The germline V gene encodes CDR1 MNHEY and CDR2 SVGEGT. The V end was cut by 2 bases, the J end by 0 bases, with 11 bases between. The DNA of the CDR3 is TGTGCCAGCAGTTACGTCGTCGACTATAGCAATCAGCCCCAGCATTTT. Amino acid sequence: CASSYVVDYSNQPQHF.

The gene calls are TRBV18 and TRBJ2-3; D not certain. V was shortened by 3 bases and J by 3 bases, with 13 bases between the two germline ends. Germline V lookup: CDR1 KGHSH, CDR2 LQKENI. The CDR3 is 15 residues long. This chain's CDR3 is CASSPTHGVTDTQYF. The CDR3 nucleotides are TGTGCCAGCTCACCGACCCACGGAGTAACAGATACGCAGTATTTT.

V usage is TRBV24-1 and J usage is TRBJ2-1; 7 positions match TRBD1. This CDR3 has 17 amino acids. The trim removed 1 base at V and 2 bases at J, leaving 7 bases unmatched. CDR1 is KGHDR and CDR2 is SFDVKD in the germline V gene. The CDR3 DNA reads as TGTGCCACCAGTGATTTTTCCCGAGACAGGGCCTACAATGAGCAGTTCTTC. Protein sequence: CATSDFSRDRAYNEQFF.

The chain has TRBV3-1 (or the pseudogene TRBV3-2) and TRBJ1-6; no definite D call. Germline V gene lookup returns CDR1 LGHDT and CDR2 YNNKEL (reference sequence). CDR3 length: 15 amino acids. Trimming shortened V by 0 bases and J by 5 bases, and 8 bases separated the two germline ends. In DNA form, the CDR3 reads TGTGCCAGCAGCCAAGACAGCAGCGATAATTCACCCCTCCACTTT. Translation: CASSQDSSDNSPLHF.

This clone was detected a few times. V and J are TRBV6-5 and TRBJ1-2, with a possible D match to TRBD1 (6 bases). The germline V gene has CDR1 MNHEY and CDR2 SVGAGI. This CDR3 is built from 14 residues. V lost 6 bases and J 8 bases, leaving 19 bases between the germline ends. CDR3 coding DNA: TGTGCCAGCAGCCTGACGGGGGGCGCCGGGGGCTACACCTTC. Translating gives CASSLTGGAGGYTF.

This clone was detected only once. This rearrangement joins TRBV24-1 to TRBJ2-3, with no clear D. Germline CDR1 is KGHDR and CDR2 is SFDVKD. Trimming removed 5 bases from V and 0 bases from J, with 11 bases in between. This CDR3 spans 15 amino acids. In DNA, the CDR3 is TGTGCCACCAGTGGGATAGCCACTAGCACAGATACGCAGTATTTT. Its translation: CATSGIATSTDTQYF.

This sequence joins TRBV12-3 or TRBV12-4 and TRBJ1-6; D unresolved. The CDR3 spans 13 residues. V gave up 3 bases and J gave up 10 bases, with 10 bases separating them. The CDR3 spells CASSFREMSPLHF. The CDR3 DNA follows: TGTGCCAGCAGTTTTCGGGAGATGTCACCCCTCCACTTT.

V usage is TRBV28 and J usage is TRBJ2-5; tentative D call: TRBD1 (6 bases). V was clipped by 10 bases and J by 5 bases, with 17 bases between them. The CDR3 contains 13 residues. Germline V gene sequence: CDR1 MDHEN, CDR2 SYDVKM. The DNA of the CDR3 is TGTGCCATCCGGCGTGTTCAGGGGGAGACCCAGTACTTC. Translation: CAIRRVQGETQYF.

The J gene is TRBJ2-1, the V gene TRBV5-4; 9 positions match TRBD2. The junction had 21 bases not matched to a gene; V was cut back by 7 bases and J by 4 bases. The V gene's germline CDR1 is SGHNT and CDR2 YYREEE (reference sequence). The CDR3 has 19 residues. CDR3: CASRTGGSGSARAYNEQFF. The DNA for the CDR3 is TGTGCCAGCCGAACCGGGGGTAGCGGGAGTGCGAGGGCTTACAATGAGCAGTTCTTC.

The V and J genes are TRBV29-1 and TRBJ2-7; TRBD1 aligns across 12 bases. Germline V CDR1 and CDR2: SQVTM, ANQGSEA. The junction had 3 bases not matched to a gene; V was cut back by 7 bases and J by 5 bases. This CDR3 region has 12 residues. CDR3 nucleotide sequence: TGCAGCGCGGGACAGGGGGCCCACGAGCAGTACTTC. Encoded protein: CSAGQGAHEQYF.